The rows below give T cell receptor beta chains drawn from one sample of a study of read filtering for tumor transcriptome and immune sequencing. TCRdb reprocessed the reads via MiXCR and lists one record per CDR3 protein. The data show tens of thousands of distinct CDR3 sequences, 12% to 15% seen once. The sequenced sample was a population of CD138-negative cells sorted from bone marrow. These receptors originate from a donor over 35 with multiple myeloma. The CDR3 runs from the conserved cysteine through the conserved F or W. A D gene is named only where the DNA matches it firmly. Expanded clones get a size class; other rows say once, few or many, or leave the size out.

J gene: TRBJ2-2; V gene: TRBV7-9; D gene: NA; clone size: NA; CDR3 DNA: TGTGCCAGCGGCTTATCCGGGGAGCTGTTTTTT; CDR3 protein: CASGLSGELFF
J gene: TRBJ2-2; V gene: TRBV19; D gene: NA; clone size: NA; CDR3 DNA: TGTGCCAGTAGTAGTGGGGACACGAACACCGGGGAGCTGTTTTTT; CDR3 protein: CASSSGDTNTGELFF
J gene: TRBJ2-4; V gene: TRBV6-6; D gene: TRBD2; clone size: once; CDR3 DNA: TGTGCCAGCAGTACCAAGCGGGAGCAAGGCAAAAACGTTCAGTACTTC; CDR3 protein: CASSTKREQGKNVQYF
J gene: TRBJ2-3; V gene: TRBV6-5; D gene: NA; clone size: few; CDR3 DNA: TGTGCCAGCAGAGACCGGAGTGATACGCAGTATTTT; CDR3 protein: CASRDRSDTQYF
J gene: TRBJ2-2; V gene: TRBV12-3/TRBV12-4; D gene: NA; clone size: NA; CDR3 DNA: TGTGCCAGCAGGGGAGGTCCCGGGGAGCTGTTTTTT; CDR3 protein: CASRGGPGELFF
J gene: TRBJ2-4; V gene: TRBV12-3/TRBV12-4; D gene: TRBD1; clone size: many; CDR3 DNA: TGTGCCAGCAGTTTGAGACAGGGGGCCGACATTCAGTACTTC; CDR3 protein: CASSLRQGADIQYF
J gene: TRBJ2-7; V gene: TRBV11-2; D gene: NA; clone size: few; CDR3 DNA: TGTGCCAGCAGCTCGGGGTACTCCTACGAGCAGTACTTC; CDR3 protein: CASSSGYSYEQYF
J gene: TRBJ2-5; V gene: TRBV15; D gene: NA; clone size: many; CDR3 DNA: TGTGCCACCAGCAGAGATAAAGGGGTGGGAGAGACCCAGTACTTC; CDR3 protein: CATSRDKGVGETQYF
J gene: TRBJ2-3; V gene: TRBV5-1; D gene: TRBD2; clone size: many; CDR3 DNA: TGCGCCAGCAGCCGGACGGCGGGAGGGCCGAAAACAGATACGCAGTATTTT; CDR3 protein: CASSRTAGGPKTDTQYF
J gene: TRBJ2-7; V gene: TRBV7-2; D gene: TRBD2; clone size: many; CDR3 DNA: TGTGCCAGCAGCTTAGCCCCTAGCGGGAGGTACGAGCAGTACTTC; CDR3 protein: CASSLAPSGRYEQYF
J gene: TRBJ2-7; V gene: TRBV28; D gene: NA; clone size: many; CDR3 DNA: TGTGCCAGCAGTCCAAGTCGGGGAAAGCCCTCAGGAGTGTACGAGCAGTACTTC; CDR3 protein: CASSPSRGKPSGVYEQYF
J gene: TRBJ2-7; V gene: TRBV7-2; D gene: TRBD2; clone size: many; CDR3 DNA: TGTGCCAGCAGCTTAGAGAGGGGAGGGCCTTACGAGCAGTACTTC; CDR3 protein: CASSLERGGPYEQYF
J gene: TRBJ2-7; V gene: TRBV5-1; D gene: TRBD1; clone size: many; CDR3 DNA: TGCGCCAGCAGCTCAGGACAGGGGGCTGCCGAGCAGTACTTC; CDR3 protein: CASSSGQGAAEQYF
J gene: TRBJ1-1; V gene: TRBV20-1; D gene: NA; clone size: NA; CDR3 DNA: TGCGGGGGTACAGGGAACACTGAAGCTTTCTTT; CDR3 protein: CGGTGNTEAFF
J gene: TRBJ2-2; V gene: TRBV12-3/TRBV12-4; D gene: TRBD2; clone size: many; CDR3 DNA: TGTGCCAGCAGTCTTAGCGGGAGGGCCACCGGGGAGCTGTTTTTT; CDR3 protein: CASSLSGRATGELFF
J gene: TRBJ2-1; V gene: TRBV3-1; D gene: NA; clone size: many; CDR3 DNA: TGTGCCAGCAGCCAATTGGCAGGGGCGGGCAATGAGCAGTTCTTC; CDR3 protein: CASSQLAGAGNEQFF
J gene: TRBJ1-1; V gene: TRBV7-2; D gene: NA; clone size: many; CDR3 DNA: TGTGCCAGCAGTTCGAGACAGGACTTTGAAGCTTTCTTT; CDR3 protein: CASSSRQDFEAFF
J gene: TRBJ2-1; V gene: TRBV2; D gene: NA; clone size: many; CDR3 DNA: TGTGCCAGCAGTGTAGCTAGTATAATCTATGAGCAGTTCTTC; CDR3 protein: CASSVASIIYEQFF
J gene: TRBJ1-1; V gene: TRBV21-1; D gene: NA; clone size: NA; CDR3 DNA: TGTGCCAGCAGCAAAGACCGTAATATAGACACTGAAGCTTTCTTT; CDR3 protein: CASSKDRNIDTEAFF
J gene: TRBJ2-6; V gene: TRBV28; D gene: NA; clone size: many; CDR3 DNA: TGTGCCAGCAGTGAGGCAGGGATTGGGGCCAACGTCCTGACTTTC; CDR3 protein: CASSEAGIGANVLTF
J gene: TRBJ2-2; V gene: TRBV20-1; D gene: TRBD2; clone size: few; CDR3 DNA: TGCAGTGCTAGCTGGGCGGGAGCCGGGGAGCTGTTTTTT; CDR3 protein: CSASWAGAGELFF
J gene: TRBJ1-2; V gene: TRBV27; D gene: NA; clone size: NA; CDR3 DNA: TGTGCCAGCAGTTTACTGGCCGGCTATTATGGCTACACCTTC; CDR3 protein: CASSLLAGYYGYTF
J gene: TRBJ2-3; V gene: TRBV28; D gene: TRBD2; clone size: many; CDR3 DNA: TGTGCCAGTAGAAAGCCCGTGACTAGCGGGATTACAGATACGCAGTATTTT; CDR3 protein: CASRKPVTSGITDTQYF
J gene: TRBJ2-1; V gene: TRBV2; D gene: NA; clone size: NA; CDR3 DNA: TGTGCCATCAGCGTCGAGGACAATGAGCAGTTCTTC; CDR3 protein: CAISVEDNEQFF
J gene: TRBJ2-5; V gene: TRBV11-2; D gene: NA; clone size: NA; CDR3 DNA: TGTGCCAGCGGCTTCCTCGGGTCCCAAGAGACCCAGTACTTC; CDR3 protein: CASGFLGSQETQYF
J gene: TRBJ2-1; V gene: TRBV7-9; D gene: NA; clone size: many; CDR3 DNA: TGTGCCAGCAGCTTCTCGAATGAGCAGTTCTTC; CDR3 protein: CASSFSNEQFF
J gene: TRBJ2-7; V gene: TRBV20-1; D gene: TRBD1; clone size: many; CDR3 DNA: TGCAGTGCTAGTGGGACAGGTCTCTACGAGCAGTACTTC; CDR3 protein: CSASGTGLYEQYF
J gene: TRBJ1-5; V gene: TRBV28; D gene: NA; clone size: few; CDR3 DNA: TGTGCCAGCAGTTTATTGCAGGGTCAGCAGCCCCAGCATTTT; CDR3 protein: CASSLLQGQQPQHF
J gene: TRBJ2-3; V gene: TRBV4-1; D gene: NA; clone size: many; CDR3 DNA: TGCGCCAGCAGCCAAGAGGGGGCCGGAGATACGCAGTATTTT; CDR3 protein: CASSQEGAGDTQYF
J gene: TRBJ2-7; V gene: TRBV7-9; D gene: NA; clone size: many; CDR3 DNA: TGTGCCAGCAGCCCTAAGGAAACTCCCTACGAGCAGTACTTC; CDR3 protein: CASSPKETPYEQYF
J gene: TRBJ1-5; V gene: TRBV12-3/TRBV12-4; D gene: NA; clone size: NA; CDR3 DNA: TGTGCCAGCACCCAGGGGATAGGTCAGCCCCAGCATTTT; CDR3 protein: CASTQGIGQPQHF
J gene: TRBJ2-6; V gene: TRBV5-1; D gene: NA; clone size: many; CDR3 DNA: TGCGCCAGCAGCCAAGACAGCTCTGGGGCCAACGTCCTGACTTTC; CDR3 protein: CASSQDSSGANVLTF
J gene: TRBJ2-1; V gene: TRBV30; D gene: NA; clone size: many; CDR3 DNA: TGTGCCTGGAGCCCCGGTCTAGCGAGCAATGAGCAGTTCTTC; CDR3 protein: CAWSPGLASNEQFF
J gene: TRBJ2-1; V gene: TRBV7-9; D gene: NA; clone size: NA; CDR3 DNA: TGTGCCAGCAGCTTAAAGGTATATGAGCGGTTCTTC; CDR3 protein: CASSLKVYERFF
J gene: TRBJ2-7; V gene: TRBV28; D gene: NA; clone size: NA; CDR3 DNA: TGTGCCAGCACCTCGGGACCCCCCCTGGGATTCTACGAGCAGTACTTC; CDR3 protein: CASTSGPPLGFYEQYF
J gene: TRBJ2-2; V gene: TRBV10-3; D gene: TRBD2; clone size: NA; CDR3 DNA: TGTGCCACCGCGCGGGAGCCCGGGGAGCTGTTTTTT; CDR3 protein: CATAREPGELFF
J gene: TRBJ2-7; V gene: TRBV6-1; D gene: TRBD2; clone size: many; CDR3 DNA: TGTGCCAGCAGCCGACGGACTAGCGGGAGGTCCTACGAGCAGTACTTC; CDR3 protein: CASSRRTSGRSYEQYF
J gene: TRBJ2-1; V gene: TRBV7-2; D gene: TRBD2; clone size: NA; CDR3 DNA: TGTGCCAGCACCAGAGATGTACTAGCGCCCCACAATGAGCGGTTCTTC; CDR3 protein: CASTRDVLAPHNERFF
J gene: TRBJ2-3; V gene: TRBV5-1; D gene: TRBD1; clone size: many; CDR3 DNA: TGCGCCAGCAGCTTGGACAGGGGGATGACAGATACGCAGTATTTT; CDR3 protein: CASSLDRGMTDTQYF
J gene: TRBJ2-7; V gene: TRBV7-2; D gene: TRBD2; clone size: many; CDR3 DNA: TGTGCCAGCAGCTCTCCGGGACTAGCGGCCTCCTACGAGCAGTACTTC; CDR3 protein: CASSSPGLAASYEQYF
J gene: TRBJ2-7; V gene: TRBV5-6; D gene: TRBD2; clone size: few; CDR3 DNA: TGTGCCAGCAGCTTCGCCGGCGGGAGAATCGAGCAGTACTTC; CDR3 protein: CASSFAGGRIEQYF
J gene: TRBJ1-1; V gene: TRBV6-2/TRBV6-3; D gene: TRBD1; clone size: few; CDR3 DNA: TGTGCCAGCAGTTACTCCCCCCAGGGGGGGAACACTGAAGCTTTCTTT; CDR3 protein: CASSYSPQGGNTEAFF
J gene: TRBJ2-3; V gene: TRBV20-1; D gene: NA; clone size: NA; CDR3 DNA: TGCAGTGCTCCGCAACCTTCTCGCGGCACAGATACGCAGTATTTT; CDR3 protein: CSAPQPSRGTDTQYF
J gene: TRBJ2-7; V gene: TRBV29-1; D gene: NA; clone size: many; CDR3 DNA: TGCAGCGTCCCCGGTTCTGGTGTCCTGGACGAGCAGTACTTC; CDR3 protein: CSVPGSGVLDEQYF
J gene: TRBJ2-3; V gene: TRBV10-3; D gene: NA; clone size: NA; CDR3 DNA: TGTGCCATCAGTGAGCCGGGGGCTAGCACAGATACGCAGTATTTT; CDR3 protein: CAISEPGASTDTQYF